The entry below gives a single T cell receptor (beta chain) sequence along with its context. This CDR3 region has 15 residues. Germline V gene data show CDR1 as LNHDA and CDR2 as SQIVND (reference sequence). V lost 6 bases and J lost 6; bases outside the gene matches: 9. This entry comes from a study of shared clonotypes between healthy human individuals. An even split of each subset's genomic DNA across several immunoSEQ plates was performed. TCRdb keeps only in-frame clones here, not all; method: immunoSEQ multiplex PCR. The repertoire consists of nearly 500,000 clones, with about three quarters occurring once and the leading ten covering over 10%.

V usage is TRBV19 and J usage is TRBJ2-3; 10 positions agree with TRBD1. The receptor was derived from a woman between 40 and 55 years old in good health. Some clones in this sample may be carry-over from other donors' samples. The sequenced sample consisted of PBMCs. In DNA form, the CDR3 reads TGTGCCAGTAGCAGCCGGGACAGGGGTTTGGATACGCAGTATTTT. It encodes CASSSRDRGLDTQYF.